The T cell receptor (beta chain) under discussion was sequenced for a study of shared clonotypes between healthy human individuals. Study-level information: Per donor, CD8 memory used one plate, CD8 naive used two, CD4 memory used three and CD4 naive used three. Study-level results: Sequencing depth was predicted to influence how clonotypes are shared among donors.

Naive CD8 populations comprised CD45RO-negative cells positively selected for CCR7, excluding terminally differentiated effector memory CD45RA+ cells. About this clone itself: Antigen: not known. The same CDR3 also results from other DNA sequences found in this sample.

The CDR3 spans 14 residues. Germline loops: CDR1 SGDLS, CDR2 YYNGEE. With 0 bases clipped from V and 5 bases from J, the junction kept 4 bases outside the gene matches. Some clones are missing from TCRdb's copy, which holds only in-frame ones; the method was immunoSEQ multiplex PCR. The sample includes 800,000 or so clones, about 96% of them seen just once. V usage is TRBV9 and J usage is TRBJ2-5, with TRBD1 matching 7 bases. This TCR derives from a man aged 30 to 45 in good health. The material sequenced was naive CD8+ T cells sorted from blood. The CDR3 region is CASSVGQGKETQYF. For the CDR3, the DNA is TGTGCCAGCAGCGTAGGACAGGGTAAGGAGACCCAGTACTTC. Drawing the rest from reference TRBV9 and TRBJ2-5, the complete variable domain is DSGVTQTPKHLITATGQRVTLRCSPRSGDLSVYWYQQSLDQGLQFLIQYYNGEERAKGNILERFSAQQFPDLHSELNLSSLELGDSALYFCASSVGQGKETQYFGPGTRLLVL.